This TCR beta chain was profiled in a study of cytomegalovirus exposure and HLA in healthy donors. This PCR relied on a set of 60 Vbeta primers and 13 Jbeta primers. Produced via immunoSEQ multiplex PCR; TCRdb's table is partial and in-frame only. Of under 200,000 clones detected, roughly 80% appear once; the ten largest clones hold about 4%. The length of the CDR3 is 15 residues. Per the germline V gene, CDR1 is SGHDT and CDR2 is YYEEEE. V lost 3 bases and J 0 bases, leaving 12 bases between the germline ends. The receptor was isolated from a man younger than 45 in good health and CMV-seropositive. The J gene is TRBJ2-5, the V gene TRBV5-6, with D perhaps TRBD2 (5 bases). The material sequenced was PBMCs. Here the CDR3 DNA reads TGTGCCAGCAGCTCGCTCTCCGGGGACCAAGAGACCCAGTACTTC. This gives the protein CASSSLSGDQETQYF. The full variable domain, rest sourced from reference TRBV5-6 and TRBJ2-5, is DAGVTQSPTHLIKTRGQQVTLRCSPKSGHDTVSWYQQALGQGPQFIFQYYEEEERQRGNFPDRFSGHQFPNYSSELNVNALLLGDSALYLCASSSLSGDQETQYFGPGTRLLVL.